This T cell receptor beta chain comes out of a study of T cell repertoires in cytomegalovirus infection. Study-level background: Used in the study were CMV epitopes, some recently identified and HLA-C-restricted, others well-studied and HLA-B-restricted. Matching HLA type and CMV infection were both indicated by public TCR beta signatures.

Regarding the study as a whole: Ex vivo, HLA-C-restricted CMV-specific TCR beta clonotypes prevailed over the rest of the response. Summed public TCR beta family frequency identified CMV carriers bearing the relevant HLA.

This clonotype was observed many times. No antigen is known for it. TCRdb ran MiXCR on the reads and lists one entry per CDR3 protein. The data hold hundreds of thousands of distinct CDR3 sequences, with around 35% observed a single time. The source of this sequence is a human donor in good health (CMV status not recorded). Some clones in this sample may be carry-over from other donors' samples. The sample in question was cultured PBMCs, obtained from culture after CMV antigen stimulation.

CDR3 protein: CASSLPRRPYGYTF. The CDR3, as DNA: TGTGCCAGCAGTTTACCCAGACGCCCTTATGGCTACACCTTC. V usage is TRBV12-3 or TRBV12-4 and J usage is TRBJ1-2; D not certain. The V and J ends lost 2 bases and 5 bases respectively, with 12 bases between them. The CDR3 totals 14 residues.